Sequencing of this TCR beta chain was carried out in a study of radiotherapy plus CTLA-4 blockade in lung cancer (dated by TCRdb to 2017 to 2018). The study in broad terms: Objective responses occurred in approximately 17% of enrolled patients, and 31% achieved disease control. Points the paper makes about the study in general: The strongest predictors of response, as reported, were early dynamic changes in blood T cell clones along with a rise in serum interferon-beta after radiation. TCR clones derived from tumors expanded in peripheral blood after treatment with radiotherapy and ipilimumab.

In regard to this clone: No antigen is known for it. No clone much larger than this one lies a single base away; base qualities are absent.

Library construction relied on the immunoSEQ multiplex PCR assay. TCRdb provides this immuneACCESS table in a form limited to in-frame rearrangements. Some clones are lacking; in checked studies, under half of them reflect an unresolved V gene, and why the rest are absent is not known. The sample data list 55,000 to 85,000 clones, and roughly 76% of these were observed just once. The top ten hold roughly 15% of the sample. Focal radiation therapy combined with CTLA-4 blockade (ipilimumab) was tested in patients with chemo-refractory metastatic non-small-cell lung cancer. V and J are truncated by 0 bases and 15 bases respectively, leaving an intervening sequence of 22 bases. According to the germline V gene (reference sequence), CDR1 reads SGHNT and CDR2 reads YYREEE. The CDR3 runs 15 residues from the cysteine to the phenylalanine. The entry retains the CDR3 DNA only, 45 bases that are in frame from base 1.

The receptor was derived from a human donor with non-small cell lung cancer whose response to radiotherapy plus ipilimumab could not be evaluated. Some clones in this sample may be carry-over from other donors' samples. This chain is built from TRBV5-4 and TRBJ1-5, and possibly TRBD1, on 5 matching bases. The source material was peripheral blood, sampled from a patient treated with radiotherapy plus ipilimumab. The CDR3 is CASSLGTDTNFRRHF. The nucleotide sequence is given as TGTGCCAGCAGCTTGGGAACGGACACAAACTTCAGGAGGCATTTT.